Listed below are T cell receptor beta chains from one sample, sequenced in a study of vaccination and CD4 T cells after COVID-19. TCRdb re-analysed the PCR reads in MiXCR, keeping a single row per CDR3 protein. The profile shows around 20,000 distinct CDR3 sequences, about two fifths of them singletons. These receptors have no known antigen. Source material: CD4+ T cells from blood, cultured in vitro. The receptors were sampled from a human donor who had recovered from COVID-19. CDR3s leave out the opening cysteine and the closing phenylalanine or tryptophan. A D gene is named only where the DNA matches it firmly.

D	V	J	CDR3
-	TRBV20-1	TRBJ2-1	SARVQGPYGEQF
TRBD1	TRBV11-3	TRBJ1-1	ASSARLDRGPRTEAF
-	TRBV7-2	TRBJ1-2	ASSDPGTVGYT
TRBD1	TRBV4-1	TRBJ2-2	ASSHTTGANTGELF
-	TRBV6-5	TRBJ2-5	ASSYKDSQETQY
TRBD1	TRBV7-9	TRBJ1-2	ASSFRQGVGNYGYT
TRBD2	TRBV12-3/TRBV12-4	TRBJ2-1	ASSLVAGALYNEQF
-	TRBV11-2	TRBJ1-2	ASSLSTGNYGYT
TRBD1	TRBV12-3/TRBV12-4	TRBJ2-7	ASSGQGASSTYEQY
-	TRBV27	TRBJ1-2	ASRQGQSNGGYT
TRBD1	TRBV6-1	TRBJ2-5	ASSERVQGAGETQY
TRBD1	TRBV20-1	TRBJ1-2	SARESADRGIGYT
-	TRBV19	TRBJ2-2	ASSIEGGTGELF
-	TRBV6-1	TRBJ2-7	ASKMGNAATEQY
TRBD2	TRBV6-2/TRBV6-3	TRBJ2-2	ASSAYVAGAGELF
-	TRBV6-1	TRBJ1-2	ASRAASNYGYT
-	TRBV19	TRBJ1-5	ASSIEGLGNQPQH
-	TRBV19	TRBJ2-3	ASSIGPVGGDTQY
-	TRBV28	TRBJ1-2	ASSYRRVGYGYT
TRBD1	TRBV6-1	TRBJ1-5	ASSVQGSGNQPQH
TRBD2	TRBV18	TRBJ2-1	ASSSWTSTHAQF
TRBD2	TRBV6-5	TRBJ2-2	ASSYSTSGGNTGELF
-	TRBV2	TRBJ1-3	ASSGDLAGNTIY
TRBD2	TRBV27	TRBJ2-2	ASSSRPYAGGNTGELF
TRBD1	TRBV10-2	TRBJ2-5	ASRPQGDRGLVETQY
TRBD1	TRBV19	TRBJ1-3	ASSDDRAPGNTIY
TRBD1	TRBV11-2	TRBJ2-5	ASSTRQGVRETQY
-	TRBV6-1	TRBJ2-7	ASSRGGESYEQY